The 25 T cell receptor beta chains listed next were all sequenced from one sample in a study of cytomegalovirus exposure and HLA in healthy donors. The PCR had 60 Vbeta and 13 Jbeta primers. The repertoire was sequenced with immunoSEQ multiplex PCR; TCRdb's copy has only in-frame clones and lacks some. The sample yields some 69,000 clones, approximately 70% seen once. Sequencing was carried out using PBMCs. These TCRs come from a male donor in good health and CMV-seropositive.

J is TRBJ2-3 and V is TRBV4-3, with 12 bases matching TRBD2. The CDR3 sequence is 16 residues long. The ends lost 0 bases at V and 4 bases at J; junction bases unmatched: 2. Germline V gene sequence: CDR1 LGHNA, CDR2 YSLEER. Here the CDR3 reads CASSQDLAGGPDTQYF. Here the CDR3 DNA reads TGCGCCAGCAGCCAAGATCTAGCGGGGGGGCCAGATACGCAGTATTTT.

The chain couples TRBV27 to TRBJ1-1; the D gene is possibly TRBD1 (6 bases). This CDR3 comprises 13 residues. Per the germline V gene, CDR1 is MNHEY and CDR2 is SMNVEV (reference sequence). The germline V and J ends were trimmed by 2 bases and 6 bases, with 10 bases remaining between them. CDR3: CASSLGGAAEAFF. For the CDR3, the DNA is TGTGCCAGCAGTTTAGGGGGGGCAGCTGAAGCTTTCTTT.

The rearrangement links TRBV7-6 to TRBJ2-7; a weak D match, TRBD2 (5 bases). This CDR3 comprises 14 residues. V lost 4 bases, J lost 7 bases, and 17 bases lay in between. CDR1 and CDR2 (germline): SGHVS, FNYEAQ. CDR3 sequence: CASSSQGLRDEQYF. CDR3 DNA: TGTGCCAGCAGCTCTCAAGGACTCCGGGATGAGCAGTACTTC.

This rearrangement joins TRBV19 to TRBJ1-4, with TRBD1 matching over 11 bases. CDR3 length: 16 residues. Germline CDR1 reads LNHDA; CDR2 reads SQIVND (reference sequence). Losses at the gene ends were 5 bases for V and 4 bases for J; bases not matched to a gene: 6. The CDR3 bases are TGTGCCAGTAGTTGGACAGGGGGCGCCGGTAATGAAAAACTGTTTTTT. As protein: CASSWTGGAGNEKLFF.

The chain couples TRBV6-5 to TRBJ1-2; maybe TRBD1 (5 bases). CDR3 size: 12 residues. Germline V gene lookup returns CDR1 MNHEY and CDR2 SVGAGI. V was pared by 6 bases and J by 10 bases, with 15 bases between. CDR3 residues: CASRVTRGDYTF. The CDR3 DNA reads TGTGCCAGCAGAGTCACCCGGGGGGACTACACCTTC.

This clone was counted a few times. The chain joins TRBV9 to TRBJ2-3, with 8 bases matching TRBD1. Germline assignment: CDR1 SGDLS and CDR2 YYNGEE. J lost 3 bases, V lost 0 bases, and 0 bases had no gene match. The CDR3 runs 14 residues. The CDR3 DNA follows: TGTGCCAGCAGCGTAGGACAGGGGACAGATACGCAGTATTTT. It encodes CASSVGQGTDTQYF.

The chain links TRBV2 to TRBJ2-7; TRBD2 aligns across 7 bases. The CDR3 is 17 residues long. V gave up 5 bases and J gave up 7 bases; unmatched junction bases: 20. Per germline, CDR1 SNHLY and CDR2 FYNNEI. CDR3 loop: CASSPVAGFGGGDEQYF. CDR3 sequence (DNA): TGTGCCAGCAGTCCCGTGGCGGGGTTTGGGGGAGGGGATGAGCAGTACTTC.

The CDR3 DNA reads TGTGCCTGGAGTGTTGGGCAGGGGAACACTGAAGCTTTCTTT. It translates to CAWSVGQGNTEAFF. The chain has TRBV30 and TRBJ1-1, with D possibly matching TRBD1 (5 bases). This CDR3 contains 14 residues. Trimming pared 0 bases from V and 1 base from J, leaving 9 bases between. Germline loops: CDR1 GTSNPN, CDR2 SVGIG (reference sequence).

In this sample, this clone turned up a few times. The rearrangement uses TRBV11-2 and TRBJ2-5; possibly TRBD2 for D (6 bases). This CDR3 contains 13 residues. V lost 7 bases, J lost 4 bases, and 13 bases lay in between. Germline V gene lookup returns CDR1 SGHAT and CDR2 FQNNGV. The CDR3 here is CASIVEGGETQYF. CDR3 nucleotides: TGTGCCAGCATCGTAGAGGGAGGAGAGACCCAGTACTTC. Based on the CDR3 plus reference TRBV11-2 and TRBJ2-5, the full variable domain is EAGVAQSPRYKIIEKRQSVAFWCNPISGHATLYWYQQILGQGPKLLIQFQNNGVVDDSQLPKDRFSAERLKGVDSTLKIQPAKLEDSAVYLCASIVEGGETQYFGPGTRLLVL.

This clone came up a few times. The chain uses TRBV5-1 and TRBJ2-3; possible D gene TRBD2, 6 bases. V lost 5 bases to trimming and J lost 5 bases, with 18 bases between them. The length of the CDR3 is 15 residues. Germline lookup yields CDR1 SGHRS and CDR2 YFSETQ. Written as DNA, the CDR3 is TGCGCCAGCAGTAAAGTTTCTGGAGGGGTAGATACGCAGTATTTT. Protein: CASSKVSGGVDTQYF.

Regarding this clone: Other DNA sequences in the sample encode the same CDR3. The chain joins TRBV29-1 to TRBJ1-2, with TRBD1 matching 9 bases. Trimming cost V 4 bases and J 2 bases; bases outside gene matches: 2. Germline values: CDR1 SQVTM, CDR2 ANQGSEA. The CDR3 consists of 13 residues. DNA for the CDR3: TGCAGCGTTGGTGGGACAGGGAACTATGGCTACACCTTC. This gives the protein CSVGGTGNYGYTF.

This sequence joins TRBV5-4 and TRBJ2-6; the match to TRBD1 covers 8 bases. V trimming: 4 bases; J trimming: 0 bases; junction bases outside the gene matches: 9. The CDR3 totals 18 residues. Germline CDR1 SGHNT, CDR2 YYREEE (reference sequence). The CDR3 protein is CASSHGGQADSGANVLTF. CDR3 coding DNA: TGTGCCAGCAGCCATGGGGGACAGGCGGACTCTGGGGCCAACGTCCTGACTTTC.

This clone was detected only a few times. The rearrangement uses TRBV10-2 and TRBJ2-7, with 7 bases that match TRBD1. V lost 5 bases and J lost 3; bases outside the gene matches: 13. Germline-derived CDR1 and CDR2 are WSHSY and SAAADI. The CDR3 extends over 16 amino acids. CDR3 nucleotide sequence: TGCGCCAGCAGTCCAACCGGGACAGAGGTATTCTACGAGCAGTACTTC. Translated: CASSPTGTEVFYEQYF.

This clone was seen more than once but under ten times. The chain couples TRBV2 to TRBJ1-2; 7 bases agree with TRBD1. The germline V gene has CDR1 SNHLY and CDR2 FYNNEI. V shed 6 bases and J 3 bases; nucleotides not matched to a gene: 4. This CDR3 contains 13 residues. The CDR3 spells CASSRQGYYGYTF. The CDR3 DNA reads as TGTGCCAGCAGCCGACAGGGCTACTATGGCTACACCTTC.

This clone was picked up one time. This sequence joins TRBV7-9 and TRBJ2-7, with 10 nucleotides matching TRBD1. J gave up 4 bases and V 5 bases, and 11 bases lay outside the gene matches. Looked up from germline, CDR1 is SEHNR and CDR2 is FQNEAQ (reference sequence). The CDR3 extends over 16 amino acids. CDR3 sequence reads: CASSPATPGQGYEQYF. CDR3 sequence (DNA): TGTGCCAGCAGCCCGGCAACACCGGGACAGGGGTACGAGCAGTACTTC. The full variable domain, with the rest looked up from reference TRBV7-9 and TRBJ2-7, is DTGVSQNPRHKITKRGQNVTFRCDPISEHNRLYWYRQTLGQGPEFLTYFQNEAQLEKSRLLSDRFSAERPKGSFSTLEIQRTEQGDSAMYLCASSPATPGQGYEQYFGPGTRLTVT.

CDR3 loop: CASSGTTGSYEQYF. Written as DNA, the CDR3 is TGTGCCAGCAGTGGGACTACCGGATCCTACGAGCAGTACTTC. The V gene is TRBV27, the J gene TRBJ2-7, with 7 bases that match TRBD2. Trimming at V came to 5 bases and at J to 1 base, leaving 5 bases not matched to a gene. Germline CDR1 MNHEY, CDR2 SMNVEV (reference sequence). There are 14 residues in the CDR3.

This sequence joins TRBV5-1 and TRBJ1-1; no firm D call. Germline values: CDR1 SGHRS, CDR2 YFSETQ. Between the trimmed V and J ends, which lost 2 bases and 7 bases, there was a span of 6 bases. CDR3 length equals 11 residues. CDR3 DNA: TGCGCCAGCAGCTTAGCGGATGAAGCTTTCTTT. It translates to CASSLADEAFF. Filled out from reference TRBV5-1 and TRBJ1-1, the complete variable domain reads KAGVTQTPRYLIKTRGQQVTLSCSPISGHRSVSWYQQTPGQGLQFLFEYFSETQRNKGNFPGRFSGRQFSNSRSEMNVSTLELGDSALYLCASSLADEAFFGQGTRLTVV.

V usage is TRBV19 and J usage is TRBJ2-7; the D is unclear. This CDR3 region has 13 residues. Trimming cost V 3 bases and J 3 bases, with 9 bases left between them. Looked up from germline, CDR1 is LNHDA and CDR2 is SQIVND (reference sequence). CDR3 in DNA: TGTGCCAGTAGTATTAGTAGCTTCTACGAGCAGTACTTC. Protein: CASSISSFYEQYF.

The chain uses TRBV2 and TRBJ2-7; 7 nucleotides match TRBD2. V shed 6 bases, J shed 4 bases, and the junction held 12 bases outside the gene matches. The CDR3 loop spans 15 amino acids. In germline, CDR1 is SNHLY, CDR2 FYNNEI. The CDR3 loop reads CASREGPGLTYEQYF. The DNA for the CDR3 is TGTGCCAGCAGAGAGGGTCCGGGACTAACTTACGAGCAGTACTTC.

The CDR3 protein is CASSEAGGSEQYF. The CDR3 DNA reads as TGCGCCAGCAGTGAGGCGGGGGGCAGCGAGCAGTACTTC. The chain combines TRBV10-1 with TRBJ2-5; 8 bases are a match to TRBD2. Judging by the DNA end, TRBJ2-7 fits better; the J call may be wrong. The CDR3 runs to 13 residues. The V gene's germline CDR1 is WNHNN and CDR2 SYGVQD (reference sequence).

CDR3 nucleotide sequence: TGTGCCAGCAGCCCTCGACAGGGCAGTTTTGAAGCTTTCTTT. Amino acids: CASSPRQGSFEAFF. This chain uses TRBV7-3 with TRBJ1-1; 7 positions match TRBD1. This CDR3 contains 14 residues. The V gene's germline CDR1 is SGHTA and CDR2 FQGTGA. Unmatched junction bases numbered 10, after V lost 5 bases and J lost 7 bases.

This chain connects TRBV19 to TRBJ2-1, with D perhaps matching TRBD1 (5 bases). The germline CDR1 and CDR2 sequences are LNHDA and SQIVND (reference sequence). V was pared by 5 bases and J by 3 bases, with 8 bases between. There are 13 residues in the CDR3. CDR3 DNA: TGTGCCAGTAGTCCAAGGGGCTACAATGAGCAGTTCTTC. This translates into CASSPRGYNEQFF.

The chain is built from TRBV7-2 and TRBJ1-2; 7 bases align to TRBD1. V was pared by 5 bases and J by 5 bases, with 11 bases of the junction left unmatched. CDR1 is SGHTA, CDR2 FQGNSA, per germline. The CDR3 sequence is 15 residues long. CDR3 in DNA: TGTGCCAGCAGCCCCCGGACAGGTGGAGGGTATGGCTACACCTTC. Amino acids: CASSPRTGGGYGYTF.

CDR3 in DNA: TGTGCCAGTGCCTTACAGGGGGCATGGGACGAGCAGTACTTC. It is translated as CASALQGAWDEQYF. The J gene is TRBJ2-7, the V gene TRBV19, with TRBD1 matching 9 bases. The V and J ends lost 8 bases and 5 bases, in that order; junction bases with no gene match: 10. Germline V CDR1 and CDR2: LNHDA, SQIVND (reference sequence). CDR3 length equals 14 residues.

This chain connects TRBV9 to TRBJ2-7; D unresolved. Germline V gene sequence: CDR1 SGDLS, CDR2 YYNGEE. The V gene lost 0 bases and the J gene lost 6 bases, with 10 bases spanning the gap. The CDR3 totals 13 residues. The CDR3 nucleotides read TGTGCCAGCAGCGTAGGGGCCCAAGGCGAGCAGTACTTC. This encodes CASSVGAQGEQYF.